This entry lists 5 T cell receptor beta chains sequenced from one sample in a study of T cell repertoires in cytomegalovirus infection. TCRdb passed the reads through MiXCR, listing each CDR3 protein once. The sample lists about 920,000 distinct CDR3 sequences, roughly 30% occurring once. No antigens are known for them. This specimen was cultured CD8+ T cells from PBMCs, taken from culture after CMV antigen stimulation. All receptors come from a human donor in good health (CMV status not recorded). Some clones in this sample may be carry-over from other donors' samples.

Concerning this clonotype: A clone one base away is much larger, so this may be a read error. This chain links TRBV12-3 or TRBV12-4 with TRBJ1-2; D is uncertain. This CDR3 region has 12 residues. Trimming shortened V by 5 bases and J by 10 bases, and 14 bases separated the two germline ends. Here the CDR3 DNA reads TGTGCCAGCAGTCCTACAGTGTTTGACTACACCTTC. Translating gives CASSPTVFDYTF.

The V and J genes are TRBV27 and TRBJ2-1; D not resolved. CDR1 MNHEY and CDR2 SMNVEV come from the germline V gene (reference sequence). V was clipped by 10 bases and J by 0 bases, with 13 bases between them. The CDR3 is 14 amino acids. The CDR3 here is CATRPRSSYNEQFF. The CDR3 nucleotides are TGTGCCACACGACCGAGGAGCTCCTACAATGAGCAGTTCTTC.

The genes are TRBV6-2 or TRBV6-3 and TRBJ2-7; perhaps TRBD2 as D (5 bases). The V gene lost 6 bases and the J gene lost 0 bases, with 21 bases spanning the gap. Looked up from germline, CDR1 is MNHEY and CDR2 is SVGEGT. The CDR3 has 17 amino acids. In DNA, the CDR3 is TGTGCCAGCAGCCCCGGGGTATACCAAAACATCTCCTACGAGCAGTACGTC. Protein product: CASSPGVYQNISYEQYV.

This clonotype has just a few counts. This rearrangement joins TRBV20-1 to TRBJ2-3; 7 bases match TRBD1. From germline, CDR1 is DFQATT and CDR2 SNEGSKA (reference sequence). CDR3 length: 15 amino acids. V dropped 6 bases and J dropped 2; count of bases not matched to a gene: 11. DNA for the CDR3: TGCAGTGCACCGACAGGGCCAACACACACAGATACGCAGTATTTT. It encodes CSAPTGPTHTDTQYF.

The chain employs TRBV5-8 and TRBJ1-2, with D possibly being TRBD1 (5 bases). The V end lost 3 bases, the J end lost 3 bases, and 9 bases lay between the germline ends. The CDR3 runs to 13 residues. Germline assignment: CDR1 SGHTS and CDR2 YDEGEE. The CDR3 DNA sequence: TGTGCCAGCAGCTCGGACAAGGACTATGGCTACACCTTC. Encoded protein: CASSSDKDYGYTF.